Listed here are 5 T cell receptor beta chains from one sample, sequenced in a study of metastatic and nonmetastatic thyroid tumors. Each patient came to thyroid surgery without any prior treatment (of any kind). With MiXCR, TCRdb called clones anew from the PCR reads. The sample contains around 30,000 clones, over 15% of which appear only once. Sequenced: blood. The source is a female donor with papillary thyroid cancer or a benign thyroid nodule (not recorded which). Some clones in this sample may be carry-over from other donors' samples.

This clone was counted ten times or more. The CDR3 protein is CASSLKDRESYGYTF. The CDR3 DNA reads as TGTGCCAGCAGTTTAAAAGACAGGGAGTCTTATGGCTACACCTTC. V is TRBV12-3 or TRBV12-4 and J is TRBJ1-2, with 7 bases aligning to TRBD1. The CDR3 is 15 residues long. With V trimmed by 2 bases and J by 5 bases, 8 bases remained unmatched.

This clone appeared a few times. The V and J genes are TRBV6-1 and TRBJ1-5; no clear D. Trimming took 5 bases from V and 13 from J, leaving 24 bases between them. CDR1 MNHNS and CDR2 SASEGT come from the germline V gene. This CDR3 spans 15 amino acids. The CDR3 reads CASSPLVVSNHPQHF. Here the CDR3 DNA reads TGTGCCAGCAGTCCTCTAGTTGTGAGCAATCATCCTCAGCATTTT.

This clone was seen at least ten times. This CDR3 is also generated by other DNA sequences in the sample. The chain couples TRBV28 to TRBJ1-5; no definite D call. Germline values: CDR1 MDHEN, CDR2 SYDVKM. V was pared by 5 bases and J by 0 bases, with 14 bases between. The CDR3 is 16 residues long. The CDR3 reads CASSHKRTYSNQPQHF. CDR3 DNA sequence: TGTGCCAGCAGTCATAAACGGACGTATAGCAATCAGCCCCAGCATTTT.

The chain uses TRBV5-1 and TRBJ2-5, with D tentatively TRBD1 or TRBD2 (6 bases each). The CDR3 is 16 amino acids. Germline V CDR1 and CDR2: SGHRS, YFSETQ. V was trimmed by 7 bases and J by 2 bases, leaving 21 bases between them. The CDR3 protein is CASGWGALGPQETQYF. CDR3 in DNA: TGCGCCAGCGGGTGGGGGGCTCTCGGGCCACAAGAGACCCAGTACTTC.

In its sample, this clone was seen many times. The rearrangement joins TRBV28 to TRBJ2-3; the D gene is possibly TRBD1 (6 bases). With 6 bases removed from V and 1 base from J, the gap between germline ends came to 17 bases. The V gene's germline CDR1 is MDHEN and CDR2 SYDVKM. The length of the CDR3 is 16 residues. The CDR3 loop reads CASSRPGVRGTDTQYF. For the CDR3, the DNA is TGTGCCAGCAGCCGACCAGGGGTCCGAGGCACAGATACGCAGTATTTT.